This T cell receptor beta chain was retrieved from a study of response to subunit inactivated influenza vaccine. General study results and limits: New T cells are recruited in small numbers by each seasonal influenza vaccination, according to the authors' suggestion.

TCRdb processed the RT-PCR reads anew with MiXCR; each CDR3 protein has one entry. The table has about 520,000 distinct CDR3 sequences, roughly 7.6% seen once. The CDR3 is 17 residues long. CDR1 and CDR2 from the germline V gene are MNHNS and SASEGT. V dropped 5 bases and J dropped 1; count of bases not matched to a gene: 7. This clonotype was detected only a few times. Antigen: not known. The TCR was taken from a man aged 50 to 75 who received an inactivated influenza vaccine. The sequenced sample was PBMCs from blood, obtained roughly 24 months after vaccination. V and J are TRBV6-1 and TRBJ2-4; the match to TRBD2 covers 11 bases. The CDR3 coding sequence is TGTGCCAGCAGTCCATTAGCGGGAGGGCTGGCCAAAAACATTCAGTACTTC. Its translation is CASSPLAGGLAKNIQYF.